This TCR beta chain was profiled in a study of shared clonotypes between healthy human individuals. In the case of this clone: No antigen is known for it.

CDR3 size: 15 residues. The V and J ends lost 4 bases and 1 base, in that order; junction bases with no gene match: 5. Per germline, CDR1 SGDLS and CDR2 YYNGEE. Sequenced by immunoSEQ multiplex PCR; TCRdb stores in-frame clones only, minus some. The sample lists approximately 1,000,000 clones; 70% to 80% were seen once. Study conclusions and caveats: Estimated clonotype richness was generally higher in naive than memory subsets. Among non-shared clonotypes, generation probabilities were lower than among those shared by all four donors.

The chain couples TRBV9 to TRBJ2-1; 7 bases map to TRBD1. Specimen: memory CD4+ T cells from PBMCs. The subset denotes: CD45RA-negative fraction. The sequence was obtained from a man younger than 35 in good health. Some clones in this sample may be carry-over from other donors' samples. The CDR3 loop reads CASSRQGDSYNEQFF. The CDR3 DNA follows: TGTGCCAGCAGCCGCCAGGGGGATTCCTACAATGAGCAGTTCTTC.